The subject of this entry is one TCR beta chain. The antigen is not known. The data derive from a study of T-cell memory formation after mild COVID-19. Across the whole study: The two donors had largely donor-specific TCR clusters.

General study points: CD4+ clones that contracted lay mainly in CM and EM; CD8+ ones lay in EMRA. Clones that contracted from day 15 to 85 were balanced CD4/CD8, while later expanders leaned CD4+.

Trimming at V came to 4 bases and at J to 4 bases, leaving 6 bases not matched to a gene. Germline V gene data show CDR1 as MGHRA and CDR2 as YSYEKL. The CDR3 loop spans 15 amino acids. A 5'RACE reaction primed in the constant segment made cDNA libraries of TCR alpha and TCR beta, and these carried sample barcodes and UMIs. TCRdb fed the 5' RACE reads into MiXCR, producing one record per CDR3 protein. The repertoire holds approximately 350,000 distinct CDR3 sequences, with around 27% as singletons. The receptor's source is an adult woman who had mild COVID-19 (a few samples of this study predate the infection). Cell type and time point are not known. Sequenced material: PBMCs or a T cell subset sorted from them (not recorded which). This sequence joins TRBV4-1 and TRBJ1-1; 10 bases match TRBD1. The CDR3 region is CASSLSGQGFTEAFF. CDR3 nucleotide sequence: TGCGCCAGCAGCCTATCGGGACAGGGGTTCACTGAAGCTTTCTTT.